The 5 T cell receptor beta chains given below trace back to one sample, sequenced in a study of Ad26.COV2.S vaccination and SARS-CoV-2 variants. Sequenced by immunoSEQ multiplex PCR; TCRdb stores in-frame clones only, minus some. The sample carries fewer than 400,000 clones, 70% to 90% recorded once. Treatment reported: approximately 18 received Ad26.COV2.S at low or high dose, single or two shots; about 5 received placebo; per-sample allocation not given. Sampling took place 63 days after the first vaccine or placebo injection. The material sequenced was peripheral blood, taken in a trial of Ad26.COV2.S vaccine versus placebo. The receptor set was obtained from a person between 18 and 59 years old who received the Ad26.COV2.S COVID-19 vaccine or a placebo.

The J gene is TRBJ1-4, the V gene TRBV4-1; 8 bases fit TRBD1. With V trimmed by 4 bases and J by 4 bases, 2 bases remained unmatched. Germline V gene lookup returns CDR1 MGHRA and CDR2 YSYEKL. This CDR3 is 14 amino acids long. The CDR3 protein is CASSLGQDNEKLFF. The DNA for the CDR3 is TGCGCCAGCAGCCTGGGACAGGATAATGAAAAACTGTTTTTT.

The V call is TRBV7-9, the J call TRBJ2-7; the D is unclear. V was cut by 5 bases and J by 3 bases, with 14 bases left in between. Germline V gives CDR1 SEHNR, CDR2 FQNEAQ (reference sequence). This CDR3 region has 14 residues. The CDR3 is CASSAKTLIYEQYF. DNA for the CDR3: TGTGCCAGCAGCGCTAAGACATTGATCTACGAGCAGTACTTC.

The rearrangement joins TRBV29-1 to TRBJ2-5, with 9 bases identical to TRBD2. Germline CDR1 SQVTM, CDR2 ANQGSEA. V gave up 7 bases and J gave up 5 bases; unmatched junction bases: 5. This CDR3 is built from 12 residues. CDR3 amino acids: CSDGLASETQYF. CDR3 DNA sequence: TGCAGCGACGGACTAGCGTCGGAGACCCAGTACTTC.

As DNA, the CDR3 is TGTGCCAGCAGCTCCGGGACCGAATCTAGCACAGATACGCAGTATTTT. It encodes CASSSGTESSTDTQYF. This rearrangement joins TRBV13 to TRBJ2-3, with D perhaps matching TRBD1 or TRBD2 (5 bases each). CDR1 is PRHDT, CDR2 FYEKMQ, per germline (reference sequence). The CDR3 extends over 16 amino acids. V lost 4 bases, J lost 0 bases, and 14 bases lay in between.

This chain joins TRBV10-3 and TRBJ2-7; 7 bases fit TRBD1. The CDR3 is 14 amino acids. With V trimmed by 3 bases and J by 2 bases, 4 bases remained unmatched. Germline lookup yields CDR1 ENHRY and CDR2 SYGVKD. The CDR3 here is CAISEGTATYEQYF. CDR3 in DNA: TGTGCCATCAGTGAAGGGACAGCTACCTACGAGCAGTACTTC.